One and the same sample provided the 10 T cell receptor beta chains below, sequenced in a study of blood T cells in healthy people across ages. Combining a sample-barcoded 5' primer with a J-beta primer mix, a second PCR ran for roughly 7 to 12 cycles. TCRdb reprocessed the 5' RACE reads via MiXCR and lists one record per CDR3 protein. The table shows 550,000 to 750,000 distinct CDR3 sequences, with roughly 21% occurring only once. Material: blood. Every receptor here comes from a man between 65 and 85 years old in good health.

As to this clonotype: An end of the junction differs from the germline gene, which may be a read error. The chain links TRBV19 to TRBJ2-7, with 14 nucleotides matching TRBD2. Per germline, CDR1 LNHDA and CDR2 SQIVND (reference sequence). CDR3 length: 15 amino acids. In nucleotides, the CDR3 is TGTGTCAGTAGTGAGGGACTAGCGGGAGTCGGGGAGCAGTGCTTC. This sequence encodes CVSSEGLAGVGEQCF.

This clonotype has a handful of counts. The chain joins TRBV6-1 to TRBJ1-4; the D gene is possibly TRBD1 (6 bases). This CDR3 spans 14 amino acids. V was clipped by 4 bases and J by 8 bases, with 14 bases between them. Germline V gene lookup returns CDR1 MNHNS and CDR2 SASEGT. The DNA for the CDR3 is TGTGCCAGCAGTGGGATCGGGGGCTCAGAAAAACTGTTTTTT. Its protein is CASSGIGGSEKLFF.

V and J are TRBV24-1 and TRBJ1-2; the match to TRBD1 covers 7 bases. The CDR3 has 16 amino acids. Trimming took 4 bases from V and 2 from J; bases not matched to a gene: 9. Germline values: CDR1 KGHDR, CDR2 SFDVKD. CDR3 region: CATSDRGTEANYGYTF. For the CDR3, the DNA is TGTGCCACCAGTGACCGGGGGACAGAAGCCAACTATGGCTACACCTTC.

This chain uses TRBV3-1 with TRBJ1-1; D not certain. Trimming cost V 5 bases and J 5 bases, with 15 bases left between them. CDR1 is LGHDT, CDR2 YNNKEL, per germline (reference sequence). There are 14 residues in the CDR3. The CDR3 protein is CASSMFVVGTEAFF. Written as DNA, the CDR3 is TGTGCCAGCAGCATGTTCGTCGTTGGTACTGAAGCTTTCTTT.

This clonotype has a handful of counts. This chain joins TRBV7-9 and TRBJ2-1; TRBD2 matches at 14 bases. Per germline, CDR1 SEHNR and CDR2 FQNEAQ (reference sequence). This CDR3 comprises 17 residues. With 5 bases clipped from V and 5 bases from J, the junction kept 8 bases outside the gene matches. DNA of the CDR3: TGTGCCAGCAGCCCCGGACTAGCGGGAGGTTTCCACAATGAGCAGTTCTTC. Translation: CASSPGLAGGFHNEQFF.

The rearrangement joins TRBV28 to TRBJ2-1; TRBD1 might be the D (5 bases). Germline assignment: CDR1 MDHEN and CDR2 SYDVKM. The CDR3 extends over 16 amino acids. V was clipped by 5 bases and J by 6 bases, with 20 bases between them. Here the CDR3 reads CASSPSKRKGANEQFF. The CDR3 nucleotides are TGTGCCAGCAGTCCATCGAAGAGAAAAGGGGCCAATGAGCAGTTCTTC.

This clonotype showed up many times. The chain joins TRBV25-1 to TRBJ2-5, with 7 bases fitting TRBD2. Germline-derived CDR1 and CDR2 are MGHDK and SYGVNS. Trimming took 8 bases from V and 3 from J; bases not matched to a gene: 12. The CDR3 covers 15 residues. CDR3 sequence (DNA): TGTGCCAGCGGCGCGTCTGGCGGGGGAAAAGAGACCCAGTACTTC. Encoded protein: CASGASGGGKETQYF.

V gene TRBV7-9 combines with J gene TRBJ2-1; 10 nucleotides line up with TRBD1. Germline V gene data show CDR1 as SEHNR and CDR2 as FQNEAQ (reference sequence). The CDR3 length is 16 residues. Trimming removed 6 bases from V and 3 bases from J; junction bases left unmatched: 8. The CDR3 region has the DNA TGTGCCAGCAGATCCCGGGACAGGGGTAACTACAATGAGCAGTTCTTC. Translation: CASRSRDRGNYNEQFF.

The chain carries TRBV2 and TRBJ2-3; the D gene is possibly TRBD2 (6 bases). With 7 bases removed from V and 9 bases from J, the gap between germline ends came to 20 bases. The CDR3 extends over 14 amino acids. The germline V gene has CDR1 SNHLY and CDR2 FYNNEI. Written as DNA, the CDR3 is TGTGCCAGCAAGGTGAGCCCGCCCGGAGGGACGCAGTATTTT. Its translation: CASKVSPPGGTQYF.

The V call is TRBV5-1, the J call TRBJ1-4; a weak D match, TRBD1 (5 bases). This CDR3 comprises 14 residues. V lost 7 bases and J 1 base, leaving 11 bases between the germline ends. In germline, CDR1 is SGHRS, CDR2 YFSETQ. The CDR3: CASGTGLTNEKLFF. DNA of the CDR3: TGCGCCAGCGGAACAGGTCTAACTAATGAAAAACTGTTTTTT.